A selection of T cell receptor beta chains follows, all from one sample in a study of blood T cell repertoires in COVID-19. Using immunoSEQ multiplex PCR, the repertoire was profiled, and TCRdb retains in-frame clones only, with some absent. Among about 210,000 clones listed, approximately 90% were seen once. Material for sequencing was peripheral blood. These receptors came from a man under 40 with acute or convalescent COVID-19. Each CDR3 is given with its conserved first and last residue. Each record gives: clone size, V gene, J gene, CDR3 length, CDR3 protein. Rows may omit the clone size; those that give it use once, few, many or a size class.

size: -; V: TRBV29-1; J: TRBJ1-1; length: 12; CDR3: CSVRAAGTEAFF
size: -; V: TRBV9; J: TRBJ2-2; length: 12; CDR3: CASSDSGGELFF
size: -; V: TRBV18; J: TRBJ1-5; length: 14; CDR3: CASSPGQSNQPQHF
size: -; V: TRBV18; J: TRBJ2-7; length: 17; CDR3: CASSPKGSRAGQGEQYF
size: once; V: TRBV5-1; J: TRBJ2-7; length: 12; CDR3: CASSPGRYEQYF
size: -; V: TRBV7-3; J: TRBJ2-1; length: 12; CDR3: CASSYDSNEQFF
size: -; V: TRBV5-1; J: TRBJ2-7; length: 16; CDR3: CASSLWGTETSYEQYF
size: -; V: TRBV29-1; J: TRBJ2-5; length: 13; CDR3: CSVKTGHVETQYF
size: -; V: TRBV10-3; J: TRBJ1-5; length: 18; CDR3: CAISEFGGTQDSNQPQHF
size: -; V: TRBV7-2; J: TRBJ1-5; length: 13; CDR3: CASSRGFSQPQHF
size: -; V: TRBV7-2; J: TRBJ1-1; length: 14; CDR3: CASSSRDTYTEAFF
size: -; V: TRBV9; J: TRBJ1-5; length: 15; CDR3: CASSVGGGGDQPQHF
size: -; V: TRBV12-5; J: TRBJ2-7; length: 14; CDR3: CASGLPWTGDEQYF
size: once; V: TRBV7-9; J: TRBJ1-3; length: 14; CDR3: CASSPSGGENTIYF
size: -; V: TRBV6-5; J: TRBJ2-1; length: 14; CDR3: CASTPRRGHNEQFF
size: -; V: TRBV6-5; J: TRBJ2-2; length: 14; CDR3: CASSRTANTGELFF
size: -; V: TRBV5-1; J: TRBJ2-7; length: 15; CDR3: CASSQGQTLTYEQYF
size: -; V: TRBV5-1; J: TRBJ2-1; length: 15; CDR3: CASSPSRASYNEQFF
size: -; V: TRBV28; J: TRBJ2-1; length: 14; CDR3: CASTLARSYNEQFF
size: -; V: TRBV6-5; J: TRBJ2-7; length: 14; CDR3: CASTWTSGAYEQYF
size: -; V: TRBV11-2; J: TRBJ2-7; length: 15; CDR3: CASTTTGEGSYEQYF
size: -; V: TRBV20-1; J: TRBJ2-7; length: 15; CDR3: CSASSGTSGTYEQYF
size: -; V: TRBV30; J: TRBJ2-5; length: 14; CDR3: CAWSLGLAKETQYF
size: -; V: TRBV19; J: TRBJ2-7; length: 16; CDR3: CASSRIGHQSPYEQYF
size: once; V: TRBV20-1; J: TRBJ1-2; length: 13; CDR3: CSASFTTRSGYTF